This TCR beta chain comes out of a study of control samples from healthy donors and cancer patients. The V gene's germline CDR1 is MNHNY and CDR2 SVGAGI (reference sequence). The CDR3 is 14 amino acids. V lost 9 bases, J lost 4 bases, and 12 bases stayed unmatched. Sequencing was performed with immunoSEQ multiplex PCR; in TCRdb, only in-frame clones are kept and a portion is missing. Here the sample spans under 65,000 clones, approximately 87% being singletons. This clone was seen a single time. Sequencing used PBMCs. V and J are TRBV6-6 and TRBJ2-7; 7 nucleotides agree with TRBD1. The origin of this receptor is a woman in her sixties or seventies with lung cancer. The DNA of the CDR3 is TGTGCCAGTTCACCCCAAGGCAGGGGGTACGAGCAGTACTTC. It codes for CASSPQGRGYEQYF.